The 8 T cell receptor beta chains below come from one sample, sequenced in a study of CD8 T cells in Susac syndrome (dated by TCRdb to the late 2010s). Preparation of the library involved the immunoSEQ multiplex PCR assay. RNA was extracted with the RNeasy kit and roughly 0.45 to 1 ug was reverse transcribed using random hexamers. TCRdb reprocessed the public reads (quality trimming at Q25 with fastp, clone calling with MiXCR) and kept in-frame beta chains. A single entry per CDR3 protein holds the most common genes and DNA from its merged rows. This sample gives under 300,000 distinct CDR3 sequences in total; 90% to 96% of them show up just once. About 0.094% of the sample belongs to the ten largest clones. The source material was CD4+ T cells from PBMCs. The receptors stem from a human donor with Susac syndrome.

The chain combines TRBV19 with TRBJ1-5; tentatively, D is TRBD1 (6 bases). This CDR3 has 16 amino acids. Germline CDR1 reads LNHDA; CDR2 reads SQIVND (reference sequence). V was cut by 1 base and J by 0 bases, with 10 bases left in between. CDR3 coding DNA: TGTGCCAGTAGTATAGTGAGGACAGATAGCAATCAGCCCCAGCATTTT. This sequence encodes CASSIVRTDSNQPQHF.

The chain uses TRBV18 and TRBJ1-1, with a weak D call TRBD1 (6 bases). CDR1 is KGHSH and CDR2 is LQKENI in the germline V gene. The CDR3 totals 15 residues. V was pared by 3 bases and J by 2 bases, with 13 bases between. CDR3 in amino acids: CASSPGTGQNTEAFF. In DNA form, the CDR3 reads TGTGCCAGCTCACCGGGGACGGGACAAAACACTGAAGCTTTCTTT.

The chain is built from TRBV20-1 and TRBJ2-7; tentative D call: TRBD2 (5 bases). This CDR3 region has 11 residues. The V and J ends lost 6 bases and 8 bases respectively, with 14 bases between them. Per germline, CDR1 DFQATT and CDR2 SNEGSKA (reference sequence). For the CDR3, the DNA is TGCAGTGCCTCCGGTCTAGCCCAGCAGTACTTC. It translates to CSASGLAQQYF.

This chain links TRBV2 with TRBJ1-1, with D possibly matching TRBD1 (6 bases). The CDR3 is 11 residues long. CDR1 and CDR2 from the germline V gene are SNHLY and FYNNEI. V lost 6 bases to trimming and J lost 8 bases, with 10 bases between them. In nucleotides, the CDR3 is TGTGCCAGCAGGAGTAGGGGGGAAGCTTTCTTT. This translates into CASRSRGEAFF.

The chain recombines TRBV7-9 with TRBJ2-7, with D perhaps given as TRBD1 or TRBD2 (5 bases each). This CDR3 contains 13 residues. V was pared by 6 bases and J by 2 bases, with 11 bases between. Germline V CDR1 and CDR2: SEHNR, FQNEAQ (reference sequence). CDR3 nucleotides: TGTGCCAGCAGAGGGGAGCCGACCTACGAGCAGTACTTC. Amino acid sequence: CASRGEPTYEQYF.

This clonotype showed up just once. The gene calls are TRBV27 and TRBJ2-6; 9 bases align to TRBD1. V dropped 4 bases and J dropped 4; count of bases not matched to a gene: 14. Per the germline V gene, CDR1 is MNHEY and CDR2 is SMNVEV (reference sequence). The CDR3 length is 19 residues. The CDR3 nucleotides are TGTGCCAGCAGTTCCCCCCGAAAACAGGGGGCGCACGGGGCCAACGTCCTGACTTTC. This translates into CASSSPRKQGAHGANVLTF.

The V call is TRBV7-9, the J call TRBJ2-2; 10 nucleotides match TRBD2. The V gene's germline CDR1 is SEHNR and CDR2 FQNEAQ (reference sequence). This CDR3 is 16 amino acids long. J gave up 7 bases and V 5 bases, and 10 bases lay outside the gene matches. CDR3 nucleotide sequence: TGTGCCAGCAGCCCAAGCGGGAGGGCCGTCGGCGGGGAGCTGTTTTTT. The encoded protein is CASSPSGRAVGGELFF.

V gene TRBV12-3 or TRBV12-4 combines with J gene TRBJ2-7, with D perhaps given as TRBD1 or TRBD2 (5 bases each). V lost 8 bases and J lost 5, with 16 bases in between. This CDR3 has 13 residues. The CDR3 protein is CASWAGGRDEQYF. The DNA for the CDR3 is TGTGCCAGCTGGGCGGGTGGCAGGGACGAGCAGTACTTC.